This T cell receptor (beta chain) is from a study of T cell responses to AZD1222 COVID-19 vaccine. Overall study findings and caveats: Epitopes outside B.1.351 and B.1.1.7 mutated regions reportedly drew nearly half of spike TCRs.

CDR3 length: 16 amino acids. V dropped 4 bases and J dropped 0 bases, with 14 bases sitting between them. The germline CDR1 and CDR2 sequences are SGHRS and YFSETQ. Generated by immunoSEQ multiplex PCR, the TCRdb table keeps only in-frame clones and is missing some. This table holds some 120,000 clones, 91% found once. Details on this clone: What it binds is unknown.

This clonotype was obtained from an adult in good health. The rearrangement links TRBV5-1 to TRBJ1-3; no reliable D call. Material: peripheral blood, obtained on day 0 of AZD1222 vaccination. The DNA of the CDR3 is TGCGCCAGCAGCCCCGGCCGCGCCGTCTCTGGAAACACCATATATTTT. Residues: CASSPGRAVSGNTIYF.